The 28 T cell receptor beta chains below come from one sample, sequenced in a study of cytomegalovirus exposure and HLA in healthy donors (dated by TCRdb to about 2017). Receptor amplification or capture employed the immunoSEQ multiplex PCR assay. The source is immuneACCESS, and TCRdb retained only in-frame sequences with V and J called. Part of the clones is not carried over; for the studies checked, unresolved V genes explain less than half of this, and the remainder is unexplained. This sample is represented by about 44,000 clones; 80% to 95% of them were singletons. Approximately 2.1% of the sample lies in the top ten. The sample taken for sequencing was PBMCs. The origin of the receptors is a woman aged 18 to 35 in good health and CMV-seronegative.

The chain combines TRBV30 with TRBJ1-4, with D perhaps matching TRBD1 (5 bases). The CDR3 is 13 residues long. Trimming shortened V by 6 bases and J by 8 bases, and 16 bases separated the two germline ends. CDR1 GTSNPN and CDR2 SVGIG come from the germline V gene (reference sequence). CDR3 sequence: CACSRGKGEKLFF. CDR3 DNA: TGTGCCTGCTCAAGGGGAAAGGGGGAAAAACTGTTTTTT. The entire variable domain, with the rest obtained from reference TRBV30 and TRBJ1-4, is as follows: SQTIHQWPATLVQPVGSPLSLECTVEGTSNPNLYWYRQAAGRGLQLLFYSVGIGQISSEVPQNLSASRPQDRQFILSSKKLLLSDSGFYLCACSRGKGEKLFFGSGTQLSVL.

The chain recombines TRBV19 with TRBJ2-7, with a weak D call TRBD1 (7 bases). Germline V gives CDR1 LNHDA, CDR2 SQIVND (reference sequence). The V gene lost 2 bases and the J gene lost 3 bases, with 8 bases spanning the gap. CDR3 length: 13 amino acids. Here the CDR3 DNA reads TGTGCCAGTAGTATACAGGGGGGCTACGAGCAGTACTTC. Its translation is CASSIQGGYEQYF.

The J gene is TRBJ2-5, the V gene TRBV2, with 8 positions matching TRBD2. Germline V gene lookup returns CDR1 SNHLY and CDR2 FYNNEI. CDR3 length equals 13 residues. The J segment lost 5 bases and the V segment lost 6 bases, leaving 5 bases of the junction unmatched. CDR3 in DNA: TGTGCCAGCAGCCTGACTAGCGTTGAGACCCAGTACTTC. Its protein product is CASSLTSVETQYF.

The chain has TRBV19 and TRBJ1-1; TRBD1 might be the D (5 bases). V shed 4 bases and J shed 1 base, with 10 bases lying between them. CDR1 and CDR2 from the germline V gene are LNHDA and SQIVND (reference sequence). This CDR3 is built from 14 residues. The CDR3 region has the DNA TGTGCCAGTAGTACGGGACTGCAGAACACTGAAGCTTTCTTT. It encodes CASSTGLQNTEAFF. The entire variable domain, with the rest obtained from reference TRBV19 and TRBJ1-1, is as follows: DGGITQSPKYLFRKEGQNVTLSCEQNLNHDAMYWYRQDPGQGLRLIYYSQIVNDFQKGDIAEGYSVSREKKESFPLTVTSAQKNPTAFYLCASSTGLQNTEAFFGQGTRLTVV.

This chain links TRBV27 with TRBJ1-1; no clear D. Germline CDR1 and CDR2: MNHEY and SMNVEV (reference sequence). The ends were cut back, 1 base at V and 0 bases at J, with 12 bases in the middle. CDR3 length: 16 residues. The CDR3 loop is CASSLFSGRLNTEAFF. DNA of the CDR3: TGTGCCAGCAGTTTATTTTCGGGGAGACTGAACACTGAAGCTTTCTTT.

The CDR3: CASRGTGGYGYTF. CDR3 nucleotide sequence: TGTGCCAGCAGGGGGACAGGGGGCTATGGCTACACCTTC. The rearrangement links TRBV2 to TRBJ1-2; 11 bases are a match to TRBD1. The CDR3 runs to 13 residues. V gave up 6 bases and J gave up 4 bases; unmatched junction bases: 1. The germline CDR1 and CDR2 sequences are SNHLY and FYNNEI.

The chain recombines TRBV30 with TRBJ1-4; possibly TRBD1 for D (5 bases). There are 14 residues in the CDR3. Between the trimmed V and J ends, which lost 4 bases and 8 bases, there was a span of 17 bases. Germline V lookup: CDR1 GTSNPN, CDR2 SVGIG (reference sequence). CDR3: CAWNQQDAGEKLFF. The CDR3 DNA follows: TGTGCCTGGAACCAACAGGATGCAGGCGAAAAACTGTTTTTT.

This sequence joins TRBV5-1 and TRBJ1-3, with TRBD1 identical over 8 bases. The germline gives CDR1 SGHRS, CDR2 YFSETQ. The CDR3 spans 16 residues. V lost 4 bases to trimming and J lost 3 bases; unmatched junction nucleotides: 9. CDR3 residues: CASSIVPTGDGNTIYF. The DNA for the CDR3 is TGCGCCAGCAGCATCGTACCGACAGGGGATGGAAACACCATATATTTT.

The chain employs TRBV7-8 and TRBJ2-1; D gene uncertain. The germline V gene has CDR1 SGHVS and CDR2 FQNEAQ. V was clipped by 1 base and J by 2 bases, with 3 bases between them. The CDR3 spans 13 residues. CDR3 amino acids: CASSLGTYNEQFF. For the CDR3, the DNA is TGTGCCAGCAGCTTAGGTACCTACAATGAGCAGTTCTTC.

The chain has TRBV5-1 and TRBJ1-1, with 7 positions matching TRBD1. This CDR3 has 16 amino acids. V dropped 3 bases and J dropped 1; count of bases not matched to a gene: 9. CDR1 is SGHRS, CDR2 YFSETQ, per germline. The DNA of the CDR3 is TGCGCCAGCAGCTCGGGACAGCTTTTACAGAACACTGAAGCTTTCTTT. Its translation: CASSSGQLLQNTEAFF.

This clone was recorded a few times. This chain connects TRBV7-8 to TRBJ2-5; D not resolved. Per the germline V gene, CDR1 is SGHVS and CDR2 is FQNEAQ. CDR3 length: 16 residues. The V and J ends lost 0 bases and 5 bases respectively, with 16 bases between them. The CDR3 region is CASSLAVGGDLETQYF. CDR3 bases: TGTGCCAGCAGCTTAGCTGTAGGTGGAGATTTGGAGACCCAGTACTTC. Using reference TRBV7-8 and TRBJ2-5 for the parts outside the CDR3, the full variable domain is GAGVSQSPRYKVAKRGQDVALRCDPISGHVSLFWYQQALGQGPEFLTYFQNEAQLDKSGLPSDRFFAERPEGSVSTLKIQRTQQEDSAVYLCASSLAVGGDLETQYFGPGTRLLVL.

CDR3 protein: CASSLLAGTSYNEQFF. CDR3 coding DNA: TGTGCCAGTAGTTTATTAGCGGGGACCTCCTACAATGAGCAGTTCTTC. The V and J genes are TRBV19 and TRBJ2-1; 8 nucleotides align to TRBD2. The CDR3 spans 16 residues. After removal of 5 bases from V and 0 bases from J, the junction contained 6 bases not matched to a gene. The germline CDR1 and CDR2 sequences are LNHDA and SQIVND (reference sequence).

V gene TRBV11-2 combines with J gene TRBJ2-3, with TRBD1 identical over 10 bases. The germline V gene encodes CDR1 SGHAT and CDR2 FQNNGV. The CDR3 contains 16 residues. The J segment lost 3 bases and the V segment lost 4 bases, leaving 7 bases of the junction unmatched. The CDR3 loop is CASSSSWDRGTDTQYF. The CDR3 nucleotides read TGTGCCAGCAGCTCCAGTTGGGACAGGGGAACAGATACGCAGTATTTT.

This clone was found once. This rearrangement joins TRBV28 to TRBJ1-2; 8 nucleotides agree with TRBD1. J gave up 8 bases and V 6 bases, and 17 bases lay outside the gene matches. The CDR3 totals 16 residues. Germline loops: CDR1 MDHEN, CDR2 SYDVKM. The CDR3 protein is CASSTYGRDRPLGYTF. The CDR3 DNA follows: TGTGCCAGCAGCACGTATGGACGGGACAGGCCCTTGGGCTACACCTTC.

The V call is TRBV7-2, the J call TRBJ2-1; tentative D call: TRBD2 (6 bases). This CDR3 has 14 amino acids. Germline V gene lookup returns CDR1 SGHTA and CDR2 FQGNSA. V was shortened by 5 bases and J by 6 bases, with 14 bases between the two germline ends. The CDR3 bases are TGTGCCAGCAGCCTGCTGACTAGTAGCAATGAGCAGTTCTTC. Amino acid sequence: CASSLLTSSNEQFF.

This rearrangement joins TRBV7-5 to TRBJ2-3; the DNA was not used to check the table's D call, TRBD1. TRBV7-5 is reported as a pseudogene. The length of the CDR3 is 16 residues. The CDR3 sequence is CARSLGGSGATDTQYF. CDR3 DNA sequence: TGTGCCAGAAGCTTAGGGGGATCAGGGGCCACAGATACGCAGTATTTT.

The chain has TRBV7-9 and TRBJ2-1; 10 bases are shared with TRBD1. Trimming at V came to 6 bases and at J to 5 bases, leaving 10 bases not matched to a gene. The CDR3 is made up of 16 amino acids. From germline, CDR1 is SEHNR and CDR2 FQNEAQ (reference sequence). CDR3 in amino acids: CASSRFRDRGNNEQFF. CDR3 DNA sequence: TGTGCCAGCAGTCGATTCCGGGACAGGGGTAACAATGAGCAGTTCTTC.

J is TRBJ2-1 and V is TRBV10-2; 9 bases line up with TRBD1. Trimming removed 2 bases from V and 3 bases from J; junction bases left unmatched: 11. The CDR3 is 18 amino acids. Germline values: CDR1 WSHSY, CDR2 SAAADI. The CDR3 sequence is CASSEEALRDRVYNEQFF. CDR3 bases: TGCGCCAGCAGTGAGGAGGCACTCCGGGACAGGGTCTACAATGAGCAGTTCTTC.

The rearrangement links TRBV6-5 to TRBJ1-4; 7 nucleotides align to TRBD1. This CDR3 region has 15 residues. Germline values: CDR1 MNHEY, CDR2 SVGAGI. V shed 0 bases, J shed 4 bases, and the junction held 2 bases outside the gene matches. The CDR3 is CASSYSTGNNEKLFF. The CDR3, as DNA: TGTGCCAGCAGTTACTCGACAGGGAATAATGAAAAACTGTTTTTT.

The chain has TRBV2 and TRBJ1-2; D is unresolved. CDR1 and CDR2 from the germline V gene are SNHLY and FYNNEI. Between the trimmed V and J ends, which lost 3 bases and 3 bases, there was a span of 11 bases. The CDR3 is made up of 14 amino acids. The CDR3 region is CASSERGMDYGYTF. The CDR3 nucleotides read TGTGCCAGCAGTGAGAGAGGGATGGACTATGGCTACACCTTC.

This rearrangement joins TRBV27 to TRBJ1-1; D not resolved. The CDR3 is 14 amino acids. Germline assignment: CDR1 MNHEY and CDR2 SMNVEV (reference sequence). Trimming stripped 1 base from V and 1 base from J, with 7 bases between. The CDR3: CASSLFRQNTEAFF. CDR3 nucleotide sequence: TGTGCCAGCAGTTTATTCCGACAGAACACTGAAGCTTTCTTT.

V usage is TRBV11-3 and J usage is TRBJ2-1, with D tentatively TRBD1 (5 bases). Germline lookup yields CDR1 SGHNT and CDR2 YENEEA. Trimming took 1 base from V and 7 from J, leaving 8 bases between them. The CDR3 runs to 13 residues. Written as DNA, the CDR3 is TGTGCCAGCAGCTTAGTAAAGGGGAATGAGCAGTTCTTC. Its translation is CASSLVKGNEQFF.

This chain uses TRBV27 with TRBJ2-5; 8 bases fit TRBD2. V gave up 10 bases and J gave up 3 bases; unmatched junction bases: 4. Looked up from germline, CDR1 is MNHEY and CDR2 is SMNVEV (reference sequence). The CDR3 is 12 amino acids. The CDR3 bases are TGTGCCAACCTACTAGCGGAAGAGACCCAGTACTTC. Translation: CANLLAEETQYF.

V gene TRBV9 combines with J gene TRBJ2-1; 13 nucleotides agree with TRBD2. Germline-derived CDR1 and CDR2 are SGDLS and YYNGEE. V dropped 3 bases and J dropped 6; count of bases not matched to a gene: 3. The CDR3 is 15 residues long. The CDR3 coding sequence is TGTGCCAGCAGCGGGACTAGCGGGGGCCTCAATGAGCAGTTCTTC. Amino acids: CASSGTSGGLNEQFF.

This chain connects TRBV30 to TRBJ2-3, with D unresolved. V lost 3 bases, J lost 0 bases, and 13 bases lay in between. Germline V lookup: CDR1 GTSNPN, CDR2 SVGIG (reference sequence). The CDR3 has 15 residues. The DNA of the CDR3 is TGTGCCTGGAGACCCAGCCGAGGTAGCACAGATACGCAGTATTTT. Protein: CAWRPSRGSTDTQYF.

The gene calls are TRBV7-2 and TRBJ2-1; D is possibly TRBD2 (5 bases). The length of the CDR3 is 15 residues. Trimming removed 7 bases at V and 0 bases at J, with 13 bases between. The germline V gene encodes CDR1 SGHTA and CDR2 FQGNSA. The CDR3 here is CASNLIGSSYNEQFF. CDR3 DNA sequence: TGTGCCAGCAATCTAATAGGGAGCTCCTACAATGAGCAGTTCTTC.

The gene calls are TRBV19 and TRBJ1-6, with a tentative D call TRBD1 (6 bases). Germline CDR1 is LNHDA and CDR2 is SQIVND (reference sequence). V was pared by 8 bases and J by 9 bases, with 14 bases between. CDR3 length equals 13 residues. The CDR3 nucleotides are TGTGCCAGTGGGGCAGGGGCGGGTTCACCCCTCCACTTT. Protein product: CASGAGAGSPLHF.

The gene calls are TRBV13 and TRBJ1-4; the match to TRBD1 covers 8 bases. Germline CDR1 PRHDT, CDR2 FYEKMQ (reference sequence). V was clipped by 5 bases and J by 6 bases; unmatched bases: 8. This CDR3 is 15 amino acids long. The CDR3 DNA is TGTGCCAGCAGCGTGGGACAGGCGAGGGATGAAAAACTGTTTTTT. Residues: CASSVGQARDEKLFF.